The clone carrying this TCR beta chain was observed at least ten times. These data originate in a study of response to subunit inactivated influenza vaccine. TCRdb independently ran MiXCR on the RT-PCR reads; one entry per CDR3 protein. Here the sample spans more than 500,000 distinct CDR3 sequences, 10% to 12% being singletons. The sample was also reused in another study, on T cells expressing NK-cell markers. That investigation notes: TCR beta libraries carry UMIs added by 5'RACE template switching. Sorted CD3+CD56+NKG2C+, CD3+CD56+NKG2C- and CD3+CD56-NKG2C+ T cells provided the TCR beta repertoires. HCMV seropositivity marked most of the eight sequenced donors; one was seronegative. The contribution of dominant NKG2C+ clonotypes to CD8+ T cells in about six donors was roughly 1.0-7.5%.

The material sequenced was PBMCs from blood, taken on the day of vaccination. The source of this sequence is a man over 45 who received an inactivated influenza vaccine.

The DNA of the CDR3 is TGCGCCAGCAGCCTGGGGGGACGAAGCACAGATACGCAGTATTTT. Its protein product is CASSLGGRSTDTQYF. The chain joins TRBV5-1 to TRBJ2-3, with a weak D call TRBD2 (6 bases). V shed 4 bases and J shed 0 bases, with 12 bases lying between them. Per the germline V gene, CDR1 is SGHRS and CDR2 is YFSETQ. CDR3 length: 15 amino acids.